This passage covers 6 T cell receptor delta chains from one sample sequenced in a study of gamma-delta T cells after stem cell transplantation. TCRdb re-called the RT-PCR reads with CATT. The sample shows 2,500 to 3,000 delta-chain clones, around 5% of them seen only once. The sample comprised gamma-delta T cells. The source of these receptors is a human donor. It is not recorded whose cells these are; they may come from a transplant donor.

This clone was seen more than once but under ten times. A single base is all that separates this from a far larger clone, so a read error is likely. The CDR3 region has the DNA TGTGCCTATGACACTGCGGTCCCCAGCTCCTGGGACACCCGACAGATGTTTTTC. Amino acids: CAYDTAVPSSWDTRQMFF. The chain couples TRDV2 to TRDJ3, with no clear D. The CDR3 covers 18 residues. Germline V gene data show CDR1 as GEAIGNYY and CDR2 as EKD.

A remark on this clone: This sequence is one base from a far larger clone and is likely a read error. The same CDR3 also results from other DNA sequences found in this sample. V gene TRDV2 combines with J gene TRDJ1; 8 nucleotides line up with TRDD3. There are 19 residues in the CDR3. V gave up 3 bases and J gave up 0 bases; unmatched junction bases: 17. Germline CDR1 GEAIGNYY, CDR2 EKD. The CDR3 DNA sequence: TGTGCCTGTGACGCGCTGGGGGACTCTTCGTCGGCCAACACCGATAAACTCATCTTT. Protein product: CACDALGDSSSANTDKLIF.

By share, this clone counts as medium-sized (0.01 to 0.1%). At the DNA level, this CDR3 is encoded by other sequences in the same sample as well. This chain connects TRDV2 to TRDJ3; TRDD3 matches 13 bases. CDR3 length equals 20 residues. Germline V CDR1 and CDR2: GEAIGNYY, EKD. V gave up 1 base and J gave up 5 bases; unmatched junction bases: 10. The CDR3 bases are TGTGCCTGTGACACATTACTGGGGGATACGCCGATCCGGGACACCCGACAGATGTTTTTC. The encoded protein is CACDTLLGDTPIRDTRQMFF.

This clone was observed a handful of times. The rearrangement links TRDV2 to TRDJ1; 9 bases line up with TRDD3. The CDR3 totals 19 residues. V lost 0 bases, J lost 0 bases, and 13 bases stayed unmatched. Germline V lookup: CDR1 GEAIGNYY, CDR2 EKD. The CDR3, as DNA: TGTGCCTGTGACACCGTAGCTGGGGGATCAACTACGTACACCGATAAACTCATCTTT. As protein: CACDTVAGGSTTYTDKLIF.

This clone was picked up a small number of times. With a far larger clone one base away, a read error is the likely cause. The chain employs TRDV2 and TRDJ3, with TRDD3 matching over 7 bases. The CDR3 sequence is 18 residues long. Losses at the gene ends were 1 base for V and 2 bases for J; bases not matched to a gene: 7. Germline CDR1 and CDR2: GEAIGNYY and EKD. The CDR3, as DNA: TGTGCCTGTGACACGGCTGGGGGCCTTGCCTGGGACACCCGACAGATGTTTTTC. Translation: CACDTAGGLAWDTRQMFF.

With respect to this clone: With a far larger clone one base away, a read error is the likely cause. The chain couples TRDV2 to TRDJ1; TRDD3 agrees at 9 bases. This CDR3 spans 20 amino acids. Trimming removed 2 bases from V and 0 bases from J; junction bases left unmatched: 18. CDR1 GEAIGNYY and CDR2 EKD come from the germline V gene. The CDR3 region is CACDKLGPGGSATYTDKLIF. CDR3 coding DNA: TGTGCCTGTGACAAGTTAGGTCCTGGGGGATCAGCGACGTACACCGATAAACTCATCTTT.